The T cell receptor (beta chain) under discussion was sequenced for a study of a mutant IDH1 vaccine in newly diagnosed glioma (dated by TCRdb to 2020 to 2022). Regarding the complete study: Patients were given eight vaccinations, in weeks 1, 3, 5, 7, 11, 15, 19 and 23, which matched visits V03 through V10. In the chemotherapy-containing groups, vaccination started alongside temozolomide cycles, whereas in patients who had radiotherapy alone it started 4-6 weeks after radiotherapy. The approximately 30 treated patients were 62.5% male and roughly 40% female, with a mean age of around 40 years. Prior to enrollment, standard therapy consisting of radiotherapy alone, temozolomide alone, or radiochemotherapy with temozolomide had been administered to patients, with the combination being received by most patients. Peripheral blood samples were drawn at six visits, namely V03 (baseline), V05, V07, V10, V12 and V13. Longitudinal TCRB deep sequencing was done for some 26 treated patients, wherever samples were available for exploratory analyses. Study-wide findings and limitations: Across multiple MHC alleles, vaccine-induced immune responses were seen in 90% to 95% of patients. The authors noted that analyses of patient blood samples could not be reproduced because of sample limitations. PBMC samples for TCRB deep sequencing were selected based on availability. Pseudoprogression seemed to be unrelated to changes in the top peripheral T cell clonotypes found by TCRB sequencing.

Germline trimming: 3 bases from V, 0 bases from J; junction bases outside gene matches: 13. The germline V gene yields SGHRS for CDR1 and YFSETQ for CDR2. Inclusive of the bounding cysteine and phenylalanine, the CDR3 is 19 residues long. The only DNA kept is the CDR3, 57 bases in frame from the first base. Receptor libraries were prepared by the immunoSEQ multiplex PCR assay. Following the manufacturer's protocol, the hsTCRB Kit was used to amplify rearranged TCR beta chain sequences. TCRB libraries were sequenced on an Illumina MiSeq. On the study's bioinformatics: Demultiplexing, trimming and gene mapping were performed with the kit vendor's proprietary platform. In TCRdb, the immuneACCESS table is reduced to in-frame sequences with V and J assigned. These tables do not hold every clone; where another copy was compared, an unresolved V gene accounts for under half, and the others remain unexplained. D and trimming come from the DNA, and the V and J calls and clone size come from that table. In all, the sample holds just over 80,000 clones, and about 82% of those were seen once. The ten largest clones add up to around 2% of the sample.

The time point label of this sample denotes: week 23, last vaccination. A 20-mer mutant IDH1 peptide at 300 micrograms in Montanide made up each vaccine dose, which was injected subcutaneously together with topical imiquimod. All donors had newly diagnosed IDH1-mutant astrocytomas of WHO grade 3 or 4 that showed loss of nuclear ATRX. The samples were drawn from NOA16, a multicentre, single-arm, open-label phase I trial in Germany that tested a mutant IDH1 peptide vaccine in humans for the first time. Genomic DNA for TCRB sequencing was isolated from EDTA blood with the DNeasy Blood and Tissue Kit. Concerning this clone: Its antigen is still unknown. No much larger clonotype is one base removed from it; base qualities were not supplied.

This TCR was sampled from a man in his thirties or forties with glioma. Some clones in this sample may be carry-over from other donors' samples. The rearrangement combines TRBV5-1 with TRBJ2-3; TRBD2 lines up with 10 middle nucleotides. This specimen consisted of PBMCs, obtained from a glioma patient whose treatment included an IDH1 peptide vaccine. The sequenced DNA: TGCGCCAGCAGCTCGGCCCCTAGCGGGGGATTATCTAGCACAGATACGCAGTATTTT. The translation is CASSSAPSGGLSSTDTQYF. Joined to the reference TRBV5-1 and TRBJ2-3 proteins, this CDR3 gives the full variable domain: KAGVTQTPRYLIKTRGQQVTLSCSPISGHRSVSWYQQTPGQGLQFLFEYFSETQRNKGNFPGRFSGRQFSNSRSEMNVSTLELGDSALYLCASSSAPSGGLSSTDTQYFGPGTRLTVL.